What follows is one T cell receptor (beta chain) and its context. Antigen specificity is unknown. One entry per CDR3 protein, without DNA, is what TCRdb gives after re-calling the 5' RACE reads. In total, the table holds some 440,000 distinct CDR3 sequences. This sample is drawn from a study of monozygotic twins with inflammatory bowel disease. Study-level findings and limits: Patients got different immunosuppressive treatments, which may have made their repertoires more variable. Resolution of different T cell subtypes was not achieved.

In germline, CDR1 is PRHDT, CDR2 FYEKMQ (reference sequence). This CDR3 contains 15 residues. This receptor was identified in a human donor with ulcerative colitis or Crohn's disease, or a healthy co-twin of an affected twin (not recorded which). The chain links TRBV13 to TRBJ1-1; the TRBD1 assignment by TCRdb is unverifiable without DNA. The specimen was blood. The CDR3 loop reads CASSLGGQGLSEAFF.